A single sample is the source of the 30 T cell receptor beta chains below, sequenced in a study of blood T cell repertoires in COVID-19. Only in-frame clones appear in the TCRdb table, and some are missing; sequencing was by immunoSEQ multiplex PCR. The sample shows about 100,000 clones, more than 80% of them seen only once. Sequencing was carried out using peripheral blood. These receptors were obtained from a man aged 55 to 70 with acute or convalescent COVID-19.

The rearrangement uses TRBV5-1 and TRBJ1-1; 9 positions match TRBD1. With V trimmed by 4 bases and J by 6 bases, 10 bases remained unmatched. The CDR3 spans 15 residues. The germline V gene encodes CDR1 SGHRS and CDR2 YFSETQ. CDR3 sequence: CASSDLTGGAAEAFF. CDR3 sequence (DNA): TGCGCCAGCAGCGACCTGACAGGGGGAGCGGCTGAAGCTTTCTTT. Full variable domain (outside the CDR3, taken from reference TRBV5-1 and TRBJ1-1): KAGVTQTPRYLIKTRGQQVTLSCSPISGHRSVSWYQQTPGQGLQFLFEYFSETQRNKGNFPGRFSGRQFSNSRSEMNVSTLELGDSALYLCASSDLTGGAAEAFFGQGTRLTVV.

This chain joins TRBV9 and TRBJ2-5; D gene uncertain. The CDR3 totals 12 residues. From germline, CDR1 is SGDLS and CDR2 YYNGEE. V was pared by 0 bases and J by 4 bases, with 4 bases between. The CDR3 here is CASSVVGETQYF. CDR3 bases: TGTGCCAGCAGCGTAGTCGGAGAGACCCAGTACTTC.

The chain has TRBV27 and TRBJ1-1; 10 bases line up with TRBD1. With 8 bases clipped from V and 7 bases from J, the junction kept 19 bases outside the gene matches. The CDR3 has 17 residues. CDR1 is MNHEY, CDR2 SMNVEV, per germline (reference sequence). The CDR3 sequence is CASARQGATGETSEAFF. In nucleotides, the CDR3 is TGTGCCAGCGCTCGACAGGGGGCGACGGGTGAGACCAGTGAAGCTTTCTTT.

The chain couples TRBV6-5 to TRBJ1-1; the D is unclear. Deletions cut 7 bases from V and 3 bases from J, with 9 bases between. Germline V gene lookup returns CDR1 MNHEY and CDR2 SVGAGI. The CDR3 is 12 residues long. This chain's CDR3 is CASKDLDTEAFF. For the CDR3, the DNA is TGTGCCAGCAAAGATTTAGACACTGAAGCTTTCTTT.

This chain links TRBV11-2 with TRBJ2-3; 9 bases are a match to TRBD2. The CDR3 loop spans 16 amino acids. The junction had 12 bases not matched to a gene; V was cut back by 0 bases and J by 11 bases. Germline CDR1 SGHAT, CDR2 FQNNGV. The CDR3 spells CASSLDRDSGRVRQYF. The CDR3 DNA reads as TGTGCCAGCAGCTTAGATCGAGATAGCGGGAGAGTTAGGCAGTATTTT.

The genes are TRBV27 and TRBJ2-7; D is possibly TRBD2 (6 bases). V lost 3 bases and J lost 0, with 12 bases in between. The germline CDR1 and CDR2 sequences are MNHEY and SMNVEV (reference sequence). This CDR3 is built from 15 residues. CDR3 in amino acids: CASSFLRRDSYEQYF. The CDR3 region has the DNA TGTGCCAGCAGTTTCTTGAGGAGGGACTCCTACGAGCAGTACTTC.

The chain is built from TRBV10-3 and TRBJ2-7; D possibly corresponds to TRBD1 (5 bases). With 3 bases removed from V and 4 bases from J, the gap between germline ends came to 13 bases. From germline, CDR1 is ENHRY and CDR2 SYGVKD. CDR3 length equals 14 residues. CDR3 sequence: CAISDGPTAYEQYF. The CDR3, as DNA: TGTGCCATCAGTGACGGTCCGACAGCTTACGAGCAGTACTTC.

The chain uses TRBV19 and TRBJ2-3; 7 bases map to TRBD1. Germline CDR1 LNHDA, CDR2 SQIVND (reference sequence). This CDR3 is 16 amino acids long. V lost 10 bases, J lost 2 bases, and 15 bases stayed unmatched. The CDR3 DNA reads as TGTGCCACCACGACCACAGGGGCGCAACTCACAGATACGCAGTATTTT. Translation gives CATTTTGAQLTDTQYF.

This clone was recorded a few times. The rearrangement links TRBV24-1 to TRBJ1-5; 8 nucleotides agree with TRBD1. Germline V gene lookup returns CDR1 KGHDR and CDR2 SFDVKD. The CDR3 loop spans 15 amino acids. J gave up 7 bases and V 4 bases, and 8 bases lay outside the gene matches. The CDR3 region is CATSETTGARQPQHF. The CDR3 region has the DNA TGTGCCACCAGTGAGACGACAGGGGCAAGACAGCCCCAGCATTTT.

The chain employs TRBV28 and TRBJ2-7; TRBD1 is a possible D gene (5 bases). CDR1 MDHEN and CDR2 SYDVKM come from the germline V gene. The CDR3 is made up of 15 amino acids. Trimming took off 4 bases at V and 1 base at J, with 14 bases between the two ends. The CDR3 loop reads CASSSLGLGSYEQYF. In DNA, the CDR3 is TGTGCCAGCAGTTCTCTGGGGCTCGGGTCCTACGAGCAGTACTTC.

V is TRBV6-5 and J is TRBJ1-2; D possibly corresponds to TRBD1 (6 bases). Deletions cut 4 bases from V and 4 bases from J, with 13 bases between. The V gene's germline CDR1 is MNHEY and CDR2 SVGAGI. The CDR3 length is 14 residues. The CDR3 loop is CASSSQGYGYGYTF. The CDR3 DNA sequence: TGTGCCAGCAGTTCACAGGGTTATGGCTATGGCTACACCTTC.

V and J are TRBV4-1 and TRBJ2-3, with a possible D match to TRBD1 (6 bases). V lost 5 bases and J 4 bases, leaving 13 bases between the germline ends. The CDR3 is 14 residues long. Germline loops: CDR1 MGHRA, CDR2 YSYEKL. The CDR3 DNA sequence: TGCGCCAGCAGCGGACCCCCAGGGGCAGATACGCAGTATTTT. Its translation: CASSGPPGADTQYF.

The CDR3 nucleotides are TGCAGCGCTCTAGGTTCCTACGACCAAGAGACCCAGTACTTC. This encodes CSALGSYDQETQYF. V usage is TRBV29-1 and J usage is TRBJ2-5; D unclear. CDR1 and CDR2 (germline): SQVTM, ANQGSEA. This CDR3 is 14 amino acids long. V was trimmed by 7 bases and J by 0 bases, leaving 15 bases between them.

The chain combines TRBV6-5 with TRBJ1-1; D gene ambiguous. CDR1 MNHEY and CDR2 SVGAGI come from the germline V gene. This CDR3 comprises 14 residues. V was pared by 2 bases and J by 6 bases, with 13 bases between. The CDR3 sequence: CASSYLARASEAFF. CDR3 bases: TGTGCCAGCAGTTACCTAGCCCGGGCCTCTGAAGCTTTCTTT.

This chain uses TRBV6-2 or TRBV6-3 with TRBJ1-6; no clear D. Trimming cost V 5 bases and J 8 bases, with 13 bases left between them. Germline V gene sequence: CDR1 MNHEY, CDR2 SVGEGT. The CDR3 is 14 residues long. The CDR3 DNA reads as TGTGCCAGCAGTCCCTGGACTCGCGATTCACCCCTCCACTTT. Amino acid sequence: CASSPWTRDSPLHF.

The chain joins TRBV7-6 to TRBJ2-5, with 7 bases fitting TRBD2. Germline V gene data show CDR1 as SGHVS and CDR2 as FNYEAQ. CDR3 length: 16 amino acids. After removal of 5 bases from V and 7 bases from J, the junction contained 16 bases not matched to a gene. CDR3 amino acids: CASSPFSGGPGGTQYF. For the CDR3, the DNA is TGTGCCAGCAGCCCATTTTCGGGAGGTCCCGGAGGGACCCAGTACTTC.

A few counts support this clone. The J gene is TRBJ1-1, the V gene TRBV19; weak D call: TRBD1 (6 bases). In germline, CDR1 is LNHDA, CDR2 SQIVND (reference sequence). Trimming took 6 bases from V and 2 from J, leaving 16 bases between them. This CDR3 region has 15 residues. The CDR3 spells CASSLGTPYNTEAFF. As DNA, the CDR3 is TGTGCCAGTAGCCTCGGGACACCCTACAACACTGAAGCTTTCTTT.

The chain recombines TRBV2 with TRBJ1-2, with a tentative D call TRBD1 (6 bases). V was trimmed by 6 bases and J by 4 bases, leaving 18 bases between them. The CDR3 is made up of 15 amino acids. Germline V gene lookup returns CDR1 SNHLY and CDR2 FYNNEI. CDR3: CASRRSAGAGYGYTF. The CDR3 DNA is TGTGCCAGCAGGAGAAGCGCGGGGGCAGGCTATGGCTACACCTTC. The whole variable domain, filled in from reference TRBV2 and TRBJ1-2, reads EPEVTQTPSHQVTQMGQEVILRCVPISNHLYFYWYRQILGQKVEFLVSFYNNEISEKSEIFDDQFSVERPDGSNFTLKIRSTKLEDSAMYFCASRRSAGAGYGYTFGSGTRLTVV.

The chain joins TRBV5-6 to TRBJ2-2; no clear D gene. With 2 bases removed from V and 4 bases from J, the gap between germline ends came to 6 bases. CDR3 length: 13 residues. Germline assignment: CDR1 SGHDT and CDR2 YYEEEE. The CDR3 here is CASSFFITGELFF. As DNA, the CDR3 is TGTGCCAGCAGCTTTTTTATCACCGGGGAGCTGTTTTTT.

The rearrangement links TRBV19 to TRBJ1-4; D remains ambiguous. The CDR3 is made up of 14 amino acids. Looked up from germline, CDR1 is LNHDA and CDR2 is SQIVND (reference sequence). Trimming shortened V by 7 bases and J by 3 bases, and 12 bases separated the two germline ends. As DNA, the CDR3 is TGTGCCAGTACCCCCGGACTTTCTAATGAAAAACTGTTTTTT. It translates to CASTPGLSNEKLFF. Full variable domain (outside the CDR3, taken from reference TRBV19 and TRBJ1-4): DGGITQSPKYLFRKEGQNVTLSCEQNLNHDAMYWYRQDPGQGLRLIYYSQIVNDFQKGDIAEGYSVSREKKESFPLTVTSAQKNPTAFYLCASTPGLSNEKLFFGSGTQLSVL.

The genes are TRBV19 and TRBJ2-3, with 12 bases matching TRBD2. Germline CDR1 LNHDA, CDR2 SQIVND (reference sequence). The V segment lost 5 bases and the J segment 0 bases; nucleotides outside the gene matches: 9. This CDR3 is built from 18 residues. The CDR3 sequence is CASSGGLAGSPSTDTQYF. The CDR3 DNA is TGTGCCAGTAGTGGGGGACTAGCGGGCTCGCCGAGCACAGATACGCAGTATTTT.

The chain combines TRBV3-1 (or the pseudogene TRBV3-2) with TRBJ1-2, with a tentative D call TRBD1 (6 bases). V lost 4 bases and J lost 8, with 17 bases in between. Germline assignment: CDR1 LGHDT and CDR2 YNNKEL (reference sequence). There are 14 residues in the CDR3. CDR3 DNA: TGTGCCAGCAGCCCAAGTTGGACAGTTCTCGGCTACACCTTC. Residues: CASSPSWTVLGYTF.

This chain links TRBV28 with TRBJ1-1; TRBD1 might be the D (5 bases). CDR3 length: 15 amino acids. V was trimmed by 3 bases and J by 0 bases, leaving 11 bases between them. Germline values: CDR1 MDHEN, CDR2 SYDVKM. The CDR3 sequence: CASSFTDSMNTEAFF. The CDR3 nucleotides are TGTGCCAGCAGTTTCACCGACAGCATGAACACTGAAGCTTTCTTT. The variable domain in full, completed from reference TRBV28 and TRBJ1-1, reads DVKVTQSSRYLVKRTGEKVFLECVQDMDHENMFWYRQDPGLGLRLIYFSYDVKMKEKGDIPEGYSVSREKKERFSLILESASTNQTSMYLCASSFTDSMNTEAFFGQGTRLTVV.

The V call is TRBV5-1, the J call TRBJ2-7; 9 bases line up with TRBD1. V gave up 0 bases and J gave up 0 bases; unmatched junction bases: 4. This CDR3 contains 16 residues. The germline CDR1 and CDR2 sequences are SGHRS and YFSETQ. CDR3 bases: TGCGCCAGCAGCTTGGGTGGGACAGGGTACTCCTACGAGCAGTACTTC. As protein: CASSLGGTGYSYEQYF.

The chain carries TRBV6-5 and TRBJ1-6; TRBD1 agrees at 7 bases. Trimming removed 6 bases from V and 7 bases from J; junction bases left unmatched: 6. Germline CDR1 reads MNHEY; CDR2 reads SVGAGI. The CDR3 is 14 residues long. CDR3 sequence (DNA): TGTGCCAGCAGGCTAGACAGGGTCAATTCACCCCTCCACTTT. Encoded protein: CASRLDRVNSPLHF.

The chain joins TRBV29-1 to TRBJ2-3; D perhaps matches TRBD1 (6 bases). Trimming left V 7 bases short and J 4 bases short, with 9 bases between. This CDR3 is built from 11 residues. CDR1 SQVTM and CDR2 ANQGSEA come from the germline V gene. This chain's CDR3 is CSARGADTQYF. In DNA form, the CDR3 reads TGCAGCGCCAGGGGCGCAGATACGCAGTATTTT.

This CDR3 reads CASSYDGSSYEQYF. The CDR3 DNA follows: TGTGCCAGCAGTTACGACGGGAGCTCCTACGAGCAGTACTTC. The genes are TRBV6-2 or TRBV6-3 and TRBJ2-7, with D possibly matching TRBD2 (6 bases). CDR1 and CDR2 from the germline V gene are MNHEY and SVGEGT. The CDR3 is made up of 14 amino acids. Trimming removed 2 bases at V and 0 bases at J, with 8 bases between.

The rearrangement uses TRBV3-1 (or the pseudogene TRBV3-2) and TRBJ1-2; no definite D call. Trimming removed 5 bases from V and 0 bases from J, with 10 bases in between. In germline, CDR1 is LGHDT, CDR2 YNNKEL (reference sequence). This CDR3 comprises 14 residues. The CDR3 sequence is CASSFFGANYGYTF. The CDR3 region has the DNA TGTGCCAGCAGCTTTTTCGGAGCTAACTATGGCTACACCTTC.

The chain uses TRBV9 and TRBJ2-6; D call uncertain. The CDR3 length is 19 residues. Germline CDR1 reads SGDLS; CDR2 reads YYNGEE. The V gene lost 1 base and the J gene lost 0 bases, with 17 bases spanning the gap. The DNA of the CDR3 is TGTGCCAGCAGCGTAATGTTAACCAGCGCGCGCTCTGGGGCCAACGTCCTGACTTTC. Translation: CASSVMLTSARSGANVLTF.

The V call is TRBV2, the J call TRBJ2-7; D not certain. Looked up from germline, CDR1 is SNHLY and CDR2 is FYNNEI. Between the trimmed V and J ends, which lost 5 bases and 5 bases, there was a span of 7 bases. The CDR3 covers 11 residues. For the CDR3, the DNA is TGTGCCAGCAGTCAGACTGACGAGCAGTACTTC. Translated, it gives CASSQTDEQYF.